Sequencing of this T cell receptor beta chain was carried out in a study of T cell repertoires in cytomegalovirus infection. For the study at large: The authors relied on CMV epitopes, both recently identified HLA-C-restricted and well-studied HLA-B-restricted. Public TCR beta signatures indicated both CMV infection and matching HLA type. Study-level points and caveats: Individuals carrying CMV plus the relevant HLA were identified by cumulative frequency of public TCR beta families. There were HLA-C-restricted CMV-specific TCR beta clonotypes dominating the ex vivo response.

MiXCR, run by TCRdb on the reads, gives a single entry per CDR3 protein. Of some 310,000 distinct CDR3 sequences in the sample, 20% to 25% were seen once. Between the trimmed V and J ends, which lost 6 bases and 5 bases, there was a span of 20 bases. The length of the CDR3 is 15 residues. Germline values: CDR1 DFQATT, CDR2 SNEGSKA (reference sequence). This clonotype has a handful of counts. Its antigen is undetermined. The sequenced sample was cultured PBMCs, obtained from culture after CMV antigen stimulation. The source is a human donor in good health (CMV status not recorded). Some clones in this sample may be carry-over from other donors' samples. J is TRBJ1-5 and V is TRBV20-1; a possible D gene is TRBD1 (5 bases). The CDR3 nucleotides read TGCAGTGCAGAGCCCCGGGGCGCGTGGGATCAGCCCCAGCATTTT. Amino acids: CSAEPRGAWDQPQHF.